This entry lists 18 T cell receptor beta chains sequenced from one sample in a study of T cell responses to AZD1222 COVID-19 vaccine. Sequencing used immunoSEQ multiplex PCR; TCRdb keeps in-frame clones, though not all of them. Of around 130,000 clones detected, 91% appear once; the ten largest clones hold 7.5% to 8%. Specimen: peripheral blood, collected 28 days after the second dose of the MenACWY control vaccine. The receptors derive from an adult who received the MenACWY meningococcal vaccine as a control.

Comments on this clone: The identical CDR3 is also encoded by other nucleotide sequences in the sample. The V and J genes are TRBV11-2 and TRBJ2-7; TRBD2 aligns across 7 bases. The CDR3 spans 14 residues. V gave up 1 base and J gave up 0 bases; unmatched junction bases: 0. Germline loops: CDR1 SGHAT, CDR2 FQNNGV. This CDR3 is CASSLAGGSYEQYF. The CDR3 DNA follows: TGTGCCAGCAGCTTAGCGGGAGGCTCCTACGAGCAGTACTTC.

This clone was found once. The J gene is TRBJ1-5, the V gene TRBV30; tentative D call: TRBD1 (6 bases). The V and J ends lost 2 bases and 6 bases respectively, with 17 bases between them. Germline V lookup: CDR1 GTSNPN, CDR2 SVGIG (reference sequence). The CDR3 length is 15 residues. In DNA, the CDR3 is TGTGCCTGGAGTTACCCGGTGGGACAAGGTCAGCCCCAGCATTTT. Amino acid sequence: CAWSYPVGQGQPQHF.

V gene TRBV9 combines with J gene TRBJ2-7; D not resolved. The CDR3 runs 12 residues. V lost 3 bases, J lost 6 bases, and 10 bases lay in between. Per germline, CDR1 SGDLS and CDR2 YYNGEE. In DNA form, the CDR3 reads TGTGCCAGCAGCGCCCCTTCGGGCGAGCAGTACTTC. Protein sequence: CASSAPSGEQYF.

This clone showed up just once. The genes are TRBV5-1 and TRBJ1-4; 8 positions agree with TRBD1. The V gene's germline CDR1 is SGHRS and CDR2 YFSETQ. Trimming cost V 4 bases and J 5 bases; bases outside gene matches: 4. CDR3 length: 14 amino acids. The CDR3 here is CASSPGGANEKLFF. The CDR3, as DNA: TGCGCCAGCAGCCCAGGGGGCGCAAATGAAAAACTGTTTTTT.

The chain recombines TRBV7-9 with TRBJ1-4; 8 bases align to TRBD1. The V segment lost 4 bases and the J segment 4 bases; nucleotides outside the gene matches: 5. The germline V gene encodes CDR1 SEHNR and CDR2 FQNEAQ (reference sequence). This CDR3 contains 15 residues. The CDR3 DNA follows: TGTGCCAGCAGCTCAAGACAGGGGCTTAATGAAAAACTGTTTTTT. It translates to CASSSRQGLNEKLFF.

This chain links TRBV30 with TRBJ1-2; D remains unclear. The CDR3 spans 12 residues. Germline CDR1 is GTSNPN and CDR2 is SVGIG (reference sequence). V was pared by 5 bases and J by 4 bases, with 11 bases between. CDR3 sequence: CAWSLQPYGYTF. DNA of the CDR3: TGTGCCTGGTCGCTACAACCCTATGGCTACACCTTC.

The chain links TRBV7-9 to TRBJ2-7; 8 positions match TRBD1. This CDR3 contains 14 residues. V trimming: 4 bases; J trimming: 0 bases; junction bases outside the gene matches: 2. Germline values: CDR1 SEHNR, CDR2 FQNEAQ (reference sequence). DNA for the CDR3: TGTGCCAGCAGCTCGGGACAGGACTCCTACGAGCAGTACTTC. Residues: CASSSGQDSYEQYF.

J is TRBJ2-1 and V is TRBV12-3 or TRBV12-4, with D unresolved. The CDR3 runs 13 residues. V was clipped by 3 bases and J by 4 bases, with 7 bases between them. CDR3 protein: CASSFGQYNEQFF. Here the CDR3 DNA reads TGTGCCAGCAGTTTCGGTCAGTACAATGAGCAGTTCTTC.

The chain employs TRBV12-1 and TRBJ1-5; no DNA check was done on the table's D call, TRBD1. TRBV12-1 is noted as a pseudogene. The CDR3 totals 19 residues. Here the CDR3 reads CASTHRDSGMTHSNQPQHF. The CDR3 DNA is TGTGCCAGCACCCACCGGGACAGCGGAATGACGCATAGCAATCAGCCCCAGCATTTT.

In nucleotides, the CDR3 is TGTGCCAGCATGGTGAACTATGGCTACACCTTC. Translated, it gives CASMVNYGYTF. This chain uses TRBV12-3 or TRBV12-4 with TRBJ1-2; unclear D gene. This CDR3 is built from 11 residues. With 7 bases removed from V and 2 bases from J, the gap between germline ends came to 5 bases.

CDR3 DNA: TGTGCCAGCAGTGATCAGGGCTGGAATGAGCAGTTCTTC. Amino acid sequence: CASSDQGWNEQFF. V usage is TRBV25-1 and J usage is TRBJ2-1; possibly TRBD1 for D (5 bases). This CDR3 is built from 13 residues. CDR1 is MGHDK and CDR2 is SYGVNS in the germline V gene. V lost 3 bases and J 7 bases, leaving 10 bases between the germline ends. Supplemented by reference TRBV25-1 and TRBJ2-1, the full variable domain reads EADIYQTPRYLVIGTGKKITLECSQTMGHDKMYWYQQDPGMELHLIHYSYGVNSTEKGDLSSESTVSRIRTEHFPLTLESARPSHTSQYLCASSDQGWNEQFFGPGTRLTVL.

The rearrangement links TRBV5-5 to TRBJ2-2; D ambiguous. Trimming stripped 6 bases from V and 3 bases from J, with 9 bases between. CDR3 length: 13 amino acids. CDR1 and CDR2 from the germline V gene are SGHKS and YYEKEE (reference sequence). The chain's CDR3 is CASTTHHTGELFF. The CDR3 DNA is TGTGCCAGCACCACCCATCACACCGGGGAGCTGTTTTTT.

This chain uses TRBV4-1 with TRBJ1-2; D is possibly TRBD1 (6 bases). Germline V CDR1 and CDR2: MGHRA, YSYEKL. V lost 2 bases and J lost 4, with 17 bases in between. The CDR3 contains 16 residues. CDR3: CASSQSHAGAGYGYTF. CDR3 nucleotides: TGCGCCAGCAGCCAATCGCATGCAGGGGCGGGCTATGGCTACACCTTC.

The V gene is TRBV24-1, the J gene TRBJ2-1; 9 bases are a match to TRBD2. This CDR3 contains 16 residues. The V segment lost 1 base and the J segment 5 bases; nucleotides outside the gene matches: 5. Germline assignment: CDR1 KGHDR and CDR2 SFDVKD. The CDR3 spells CATSDFKRGADNEQFF. CDR3 coding DNA: TGTGCCACCAGTGATTTTAAGCGGGGGGCCGACAATGAGCAGTTCTTC.

V gene TRBV18 combines with J gene TRBJ2-7; D possibly corresponds to TRBD1 (7 bases). V was shortened by 5 bases and J by 6 bases, with 23 bases between the two germline ends. CDR3 size: 16 residues. Germline CDR1 reads KGHSH; CDR2 reads LQKENI. CDR3 in DNA: TGTGCCAGCTCAGCGGGACAGAGGAGTTTGGGAGGCGAGCAGTACTTC. Protein sequence: CASSAGQRSLGGEQYF.

The chain combines TRBV5-5 with TRBJ2-3; 11 bases line up with TRBD2. The J segment lost 1 base and the V segment lost 2 bases, leaving 6 bases of the junction unmatched. The CDR3 is made up of 17 amino acids. Germline CDR1 SGHKS, CDR2 YYEKEE (reference sequence). The CDR3 region is CASSFALGLAGTDTQYF. CDR3 bases: TGTGCCAGCAGCTTCGCCTTGGGACTAGCGGGCACAGATACGCAGTATTTT.

The chain is built from TRBV27 and TRBJ1-6, with D maybe TRBD1 (5 bases). The V gene's germline CDR1 is MNHEY and CDR2 SMNVEV (reference sequence). The CDR3 is 15 amino acids. V gave up 1 base and J gave up 10 bases, with 14 bases separating them. This CDR3 reads CASSLLAGQGSPLHF. The CDR3 DNA reads as TGTGCCAGCAGTTTATTGGCGGGGCAAGGCTCACCCCTCCACTTT.

In its sample, this clone was seen once. This chain links TRBV10-2 with TRBJ1-2, with 7 nucleotides matching TRBD1. Germline assignment: CDR1 WSHSY and CDR2 SAAADI. The ends lost 7 bases at V and 4 bases at J; junction bases unmatched: 9. The CDR3 runs 14 residues. The DNA of the CDR3 is TGCGCCAGCAACATTGTACAGGGGTCCTATGGCTACACCTTC. This encodes CASNIVQGSYGYTF.